Below, 21 T cell receptor beta chains from the same sample are listed, as sequenced in a study of control samples from healthy donors and cancer patients. Sequenced by immunoSEQ multiplex PCR; TCRdb stores in-frame clones only, minus some. Among about 120,000 clones listed, 92% were seen once. Sequenced input: PBMCs. The source is a man at least 80 years old with head and neck cancer.

This chain links TRBV5-4 with TRBJ1-4; D gene unclear. V was trimmed by 4 bases and J by 3 bases, leaving 13 bases between them. This CDR3 is 15 amino acids long. The germline V gene encodes CDR1 SGHNT and CDR2 YYREEE (reference sequence). CDR3 protein: CASSPVSGANEKLFF. Written as DNA, the CDR3 is TGTGCCAGCAGCCCGGTCTCCGGAGCTAATGAAAAACTGTTTTTT.

This rearrangement joins TRBV5-1 to TRBJ2-5; D remains unclear. This CDR3 spans 16 amino acids. Germline CDR1 reads SGHRS; CDR2 reads YFSETQ. Deletions cut 0 bases from V and 3 bases from J, with 15 bases between. This CDR3 reads CASSLARTPAEETQYF. In DNA form, the CDR3 reads TGCGCCAGCAGCTTGGCCCGTACTCCCGCGGAAGAGACCCAGTACTTC. Using reference TRBV5-1 and TRBJ2-5 for the parts outside the CDR3, the full variable domain is KAGVTQTPRYLIKTRGQQVTLSCSPISGHRSVSWYQQTPGQGLQFLFEYFSETQRNKGNFPGRFSGRQFSNSRSEMNVSTLELGDSALYLCASSLARTPAEETQYFGPGTRLLVL.

The chain joins TRBV2 to TRBJ1-2, with no clear D. Germline CDR1 and CDR2: SNHLY and FYNNEI. The length of the CDR3 is 12 residues. Trimming pared 4 bases from V and 6 bases from J, leaving 9 bases between. Here the CDR3 reads CASSAGGNGYTF. DNA for the CDR3: TGTGCCAGCAGTGCCGGCGGGAATGGCTACACCTTC.

The chain joins TRBV12-3 or TRBV12-4 to TRBJ2-3; D ambiguous. CDR3 length: 11 residues. V lost 4 bases and J lost 7, with 6 bases in between. DNA for the CDR3: TGTGCCAGCAGTTCAATAAATACGCAGTATTTT. This encodes CASSSINTQYF.

The V gene is TRBV14, the J gene TRBJ2-1, with 7 bases matching TRBD1. The CDR3 is made up of 16 amino acids. The V gene end was trimmed by 1 base and the J gene end by 2 bases; junction bases not matched to a gene: 5. Germline CDR1 is SGHDN and CDR2 is FVKESK. The CDR3 loop reads CASSQAIGGTYNEQFF. CDR3 nucleotides: TGTGCCAGCAGCCAAGCGATAGGGGGCACCTACAATGAGCAGTTCTTC.

The V gene is TRBV7-9, the J gene TRBJ1-5, with a weak D call TRBD1 (5 bases). The CDR3 length is 17 residues. Germline CDR1 and CDR2: SEHNR and FQNEAQ (reference sequence). V was clipped by 4 bases and J by 0 bases, with 16 bases between them. Here the CDR3 reads CASSYEFGTLSNQPQHF. The CDR3 region has the DNA TGTGCCAGCAGCTATGAATTCGGGACCCTTAGCAATCAGCCCCAGCATTTT.

CDR3 DNA sequence: TGCGCCAGCAGCCAAGCGGCGCAGGAGGACAGCGTTAGCTCCTACAATGAGCAGTTCTTC. As protein: CASSQAAQEDSVSSYNEQFF. V gene TRBV4-1 combines with J gene TRBJ2-1, with a weak D call TRBD1 (6 bases). There are 20 residues in the CDR3. Germline CDR1 and CDR2: MGHRA and YSYEKL. The V and J ends lost 1 base and 0 bases respectively, with 22 bases between them.

The rearrangement uses TRBV5-1 and TRBJ1-4, with 8 bases identical to TRBD1. There are 16 residues in the CDR3. Germline V lookup: CDR1 SGHRS, CDR2 YFSETQ. J lost 4 bases, V lost 2 bases, and 7 bases had no gene match. CDR3 protein: CASSFDRGNINEKLFF. As DNA, the CDR3 is TGCGCCAGCAGCTTTGACAGGGGTAACATTAATGAAAAACTGTTTTTT.

The J gene is TRBJ2-7, the V gene TRBV24-1; 8 nucleotides match TRBD1. V shed 4 bases, J shed 7 bases, and the junction held 8 bases outside the gene matches. This CDR3 contains 14 residues. CDR1 is KGHDR and CDR2 is SFDVKD in the germline V gene. Here the CDR3 DNA reads TGTGCCACCAGTGAGTGGGCAGGGGGCGGAGAGCAGTACTTC. It yields the protein CATSEWAGGGEQYF.

This chain links TRBV9 with TRBJ2-1, with 7 bases aligning to TRBD1. This CDR3 comprises 17 residues. V lost 4 bases, J lost 1 base, and 11 bases stayed unmatched. Germline-derived CDR1 and CDR2 are SGDLS and YYNGEE. The CDR3 region is CASSSRPLGQSYNEQFF. The CDR3 DNA is TGTGCCAGCAGCTCTCGTCCCTTGGGACAGTCCTACAATGAGCAGTTCTTC.

The genes are TRBV27 and TRBJ1-6; D unresolved. CDR3 size: 13 residues. The germline gives CDR1 MNHEY, CDR2 SMNVEV (reference sequence). V dropped 8 bases and J dropped 8 bases, with 13 bases sitting between them. CDR3 sequence reads: CASRRQADSPLHF. CDR3 sequence (DNA): TGTGCCAGCCGCCGGCAGGCGGATTCACCCCTCCACTTT.

This chain joins TRBV6-5 and TRBJ1-5; D ambiguous. V was pared by 8 bases and J by 0 bases, with 8 bases between. CDR1 MNHEY and CDR2 SVGAGI come from the germline V gene. The CDR3 is 13 amino acids. The CDR3 sequence: CASLYSSNQPQHF. For the CDR3, the DNA is TGTGCCAGCCTATACAGTAGCAATCAGCCCCAGCATTTT.

The chain employs TRBV11-2 and TRBJ1-1, with 8 bases lining up with TRBD1. The CDR3 is 15 amino acids. CDR1 and CDR2 (germline): SGHAT, FQNNGV. Unmatched junction bases numbered 4, after V lost 4 bases and J lost 0 bases. Here the CDR3 reads CASSSKQGVNTEAFF. The CDR3 DNA is TGTGCCAGCAGCTCAAAACAGGGGGTGAACACTGAAGCTTTCTTT. Full variable domain (remainder filled in from reference TRBV11-2 and TRBJ1-1): EAGVAQSPRYKIIEKRQSVAFWCNPISGHATLYWYQQILGQGPKLLIQFQNNGVVDDSQLPKDRFSAERLKGVDSTLKIQPAKLEDSAVYLCASSSKQGVNTEAFFGQGTRLTVV.

The chain is built from TRBV18 and TRBJ2-7; tentatively, D is TRBD1 (6 bases). Germline values: CDR1 KGHSH, CDR2 LQKENI. V was clipped by 2 bases and J by 3 bases, with 17 bases between them. This CDR3 contains 16 residues. CDR3 in DNA: TGTGCCAGCTCACCAGGCTCGCAGGGGCGATTCTACGAGCAGTACTTC. Translated, it gives CASSPGSQGRFYEQYF.

V and J are TRBV10-1 and TRBJ2-2; tentative D call: TRBD1 (5 bases). The ends were cut back, 0 bases at V and 6 bases at J, with 8 bases in the middle. CDR3 length: 14 residues. The germline V gene has CDR1 WNHNN and CDR2 SYGVQD (reference sequence). In nucleotides, the CDR3 is TGCGCCAGCAGTGAGTCCCAGGGTTCCGGGGAGCTGTTTTTT. Protein: CASSESQGSGELFF.

This sequence joins TRBV7-9 and TRBJ1-1; D is unresolved. Germline CDR1 and CDR2: SEHNR and FQNEAQ (reference sequence). Trimming pared 2 bases from V and 1 base from J, leaving 17 bases between. This CDR3 is built from 17 residues. CDR3: CASSLNPGQIRNTEAFF. CDR3 DNA: TGTGCCAGCAGCTTAAATCCGGGTCAGATTCGGAACACTGAAGCTTTCTTT.

The J gene is TRBJ2-7, the V gene TRBV6-5; 7 positions match TRBD2. Germline-derived CDR1 and CDR2 are MNHEY and SVGAGI. V lost 7 bases, J lost 3 bases, and 6 bases stayed unmatched. This CDR3 contains 13 residues. CDR3 in amino acids: CASMGGVIYEQYF. In DNA, the CDR3 is TGTGCCAGCATGGGGGGGGTCATCTACGAGCAGTACTTC.

The rearrangement joins TRBV5-6 to TRBJ2-2; 8 nucleotides agree with TRBD1. V was clipped by 5 bases and J by 2 bases; unmatched bases: 11. Germline-derived CDR1 and CDR2 are SGHDT and YYEEEE. The CDR3 is 17 amino acids. The CDR3, as DNA: TGTGCCAGCAGAGAGACAGGGGCGGTTCAAAACACCGGGGAGCTGTTTTTT. It codes for CASRETGAVQNTGELFF.

This clone was observed a handful of times. The rearrangement uses TRBV7-9 and TRBJ1-1; 7 bases are shared with TRBD1. Germline loops: CDR1 SEHNR, CDR2 FQNEAQ (reference sequence). This CDR3 spans 19 amino acids. V lost 5 bases to trimming and J lost 1 base; unmatched junction nucleotides: 19. The CDR3, as DNA: TGTGCCAGCAGCATTTTAGGGAGACAGGGAAAGTTAGGGAACACTGAAGCTTTCTTT. Its protein is CASSILGRQGKLGNTEAFF.

The rearrangement uses TRBV7-2 and TRBJ1-1; possibly TRBD1 for D (5 bases). The CDR3 length is 17 residues. Trimming cost V 3 bases and J 0 bases, with 17 bases left between them. Germline V gives CDR1 SGHTA, CDR2 FQGNSA. For the CDR3, the DNA is TGTGCCAGCAGCTTGAGTTTGGCAGGGCCTTTGAACACTGAAGCTTTCTTT. This codes for CASSLSLAGPLNTEAFF.

The chain carries TRBV11-2 and TRBJ2-1; 15 bases agree with TRBD2. CDR3 length: 19 amino acids. In germline, CDR1 is SGHAT, CDR2 FQNNGV. V dropped 5 bases and J dropped 2; count of bases not matched to a gene: 10. CDR3 sequence reads: CASSLLGTSGRKPYNEQFF. CDR3 DNA sequence: TGTGCCAGCAGCCTACTCGGGACTAGCGGGAGGAAGCCCTACAATGAGCAGTTCTTC.